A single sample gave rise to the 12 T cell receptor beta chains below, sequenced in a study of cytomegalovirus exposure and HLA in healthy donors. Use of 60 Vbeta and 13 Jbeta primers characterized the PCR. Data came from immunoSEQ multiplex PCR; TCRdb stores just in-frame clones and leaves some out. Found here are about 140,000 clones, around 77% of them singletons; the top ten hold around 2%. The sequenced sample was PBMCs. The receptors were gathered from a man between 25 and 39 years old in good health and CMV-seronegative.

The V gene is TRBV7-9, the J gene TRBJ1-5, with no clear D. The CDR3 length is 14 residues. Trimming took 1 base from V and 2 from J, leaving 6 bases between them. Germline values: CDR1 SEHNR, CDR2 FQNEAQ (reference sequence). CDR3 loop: CASSLGQGNQPQHF. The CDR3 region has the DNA TGTGCCAGCAGCTTAGGCCAGGGCAATCAGCCCCAGCATTTT.

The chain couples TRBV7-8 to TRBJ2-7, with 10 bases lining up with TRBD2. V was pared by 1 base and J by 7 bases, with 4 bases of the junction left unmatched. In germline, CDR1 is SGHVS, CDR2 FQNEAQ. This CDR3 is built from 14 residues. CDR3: CASSLEAGGREQYF. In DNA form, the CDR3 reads TGTGCCAGCAGCTTAGAAGCGGGAGGGAGAGAGCAGTACTTC.

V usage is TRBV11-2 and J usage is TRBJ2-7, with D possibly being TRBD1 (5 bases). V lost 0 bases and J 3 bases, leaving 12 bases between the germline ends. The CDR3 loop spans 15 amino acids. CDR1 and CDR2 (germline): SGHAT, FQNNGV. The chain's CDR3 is CASSLETGRGYEQYF. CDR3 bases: TGTGCCAGCAGCTTAGAAACAGGAAGGGGCTACGAGCAGTACTTC.

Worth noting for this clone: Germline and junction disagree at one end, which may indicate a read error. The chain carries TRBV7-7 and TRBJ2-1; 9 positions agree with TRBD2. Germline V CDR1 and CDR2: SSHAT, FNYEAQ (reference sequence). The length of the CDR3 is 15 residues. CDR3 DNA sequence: TGTGCTAGCAGCTTGACTAGCGGCATCGCCAATGAGCAGTTCTTC. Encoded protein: CASSLTSGIANEQFF.

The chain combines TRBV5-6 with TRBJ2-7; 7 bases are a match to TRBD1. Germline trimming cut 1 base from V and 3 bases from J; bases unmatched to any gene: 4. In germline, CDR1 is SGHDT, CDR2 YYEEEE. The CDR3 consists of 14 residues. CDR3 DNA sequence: TGTGCCAGCAGCTTGAGCCGGGACAGCTACGAGCAGTACTTC. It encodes CASSLSRDSYEQYF.

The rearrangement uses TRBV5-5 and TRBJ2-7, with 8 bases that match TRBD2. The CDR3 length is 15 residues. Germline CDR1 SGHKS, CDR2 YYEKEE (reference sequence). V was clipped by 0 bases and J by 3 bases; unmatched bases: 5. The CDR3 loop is CASSLVAGGLYEQYF. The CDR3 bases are TGTGCCAGCAGCTTGGTTGCGGGAGGCCTCTACGAGCAGTACTTC.

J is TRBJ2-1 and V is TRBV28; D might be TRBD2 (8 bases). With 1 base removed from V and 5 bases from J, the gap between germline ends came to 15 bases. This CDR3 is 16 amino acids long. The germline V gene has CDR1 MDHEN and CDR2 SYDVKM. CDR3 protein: CASSLLVGRGHNEQFF. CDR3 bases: TGTGCCAGCAGTTTATTGGTCGGGAGGGGGCACAATGAGCAGTTCTTC. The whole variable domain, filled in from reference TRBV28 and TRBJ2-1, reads DVKVTQSSRYLVKRTGEKVFLECVQDMDHENMFWYRQDPGLGLRLIYFSYDVKMKEKGDIPEGYSVSREKKERFSLILESASTNQTSMYLCASSLLVGRGHNEQFFGPGTRLTVL.

The CDR3 region has the DNA TGTGCCAGCAGTTACACCAGGGTAGGGGTCGGCGAGCAGTACTTC. This codes for CASSYTRVGVGEQYF. The rearrangement joins TRBV6-6 to TRBJ2-7; a possible D gene is TRBD1 (5 bases). Trimming shortened V by 2 bases and J by 6 bases, and 17 bases separated the two germline ends. The V gene's germline CDR1 is MNHNY and CDR2 SVGAGI (reference sequence). This CDR3 spans 15 amino acids.

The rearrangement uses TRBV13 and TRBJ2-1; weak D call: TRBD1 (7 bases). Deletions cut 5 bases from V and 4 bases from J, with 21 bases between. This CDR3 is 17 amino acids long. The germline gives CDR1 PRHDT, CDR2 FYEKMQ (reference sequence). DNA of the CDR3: TGTGCCAGCAGCGAAACGGACAGGAGGGACCCATACAATGAGCAGTTCTTC. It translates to CASSETDRRDPYNEQFF.

Written as DNA, the CDR3 is TGTGCCAGCAATGAGGGCGTTTACACCGGGGAGCTGTTTTTT. Protein product: CASNEGVYTGELFF. V usage is TRBV2 and J usage is TRBJ2-2, with a tentative D call TRBD2 (5 bases). V was pared by 7 bases and J by 3 bases, with 12 bases between. Germline CDR1 SNHLY, CDR2 FYNNEI. CDR3 length: 14 residues.

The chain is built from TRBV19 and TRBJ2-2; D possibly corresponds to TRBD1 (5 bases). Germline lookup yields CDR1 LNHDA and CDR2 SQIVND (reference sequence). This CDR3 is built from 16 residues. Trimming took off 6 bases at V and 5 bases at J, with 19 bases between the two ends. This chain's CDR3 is CASRTQGPLKTGELFF. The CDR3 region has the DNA TGTGCCAGTAGAACGCAGGGCCCGCTGAAGACCGGGGAGCTGTTTTTT.

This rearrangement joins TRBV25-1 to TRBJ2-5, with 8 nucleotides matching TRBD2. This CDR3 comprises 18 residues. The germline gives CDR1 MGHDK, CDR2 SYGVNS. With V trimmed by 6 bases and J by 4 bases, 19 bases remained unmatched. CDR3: CASSPSMGSGNGGETQYF. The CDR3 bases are TGTGCCAGCAGCCCCTCCATGGGTAGCGGGAATGGGGGAGAGACCCAGTACTTC.